This entry lists 14 T cell receptor beta chains sequenced from one sample in a study of T cell responses to AZD1222 COVID-19 vaccine. Sequencing used immunoSEQ multiplex PCR; TCRdb keeps in-frame clones, though not all of them. Of about 120,000 clones in the sample, around nine tenths were seen once. Sequencing was performed on peripheral blood, taken on day 0 of AZD1222 vaccination. The receptors come from an adult in good health.

The V gene is TRBV6-1, the J gene TRBJ1-6; no clear D. V lost 1 base, J lost 8 bases, and 9 bases lay in between. Looked up from germline, CDR1 is MNHNS and CDR2 is SASEGT. This CDR3 is built from 14 residues. The CDR3 protein is CASSEVGWDSPLHF. The CDR3 DNA reads as TGTGCCAGCAGTGAAGTAGGTTGGGATTCACCCCTCCACTTT.

The chain carries TRBV19 and TRBJ2-2; D call uncertain. The CDR3 runs to 11 residues. V was shortened by 5 bases and J by 9 bases, with 7 bases between the two germline ends. Looked up from germline, CDR1 is LNHDA and CDR2 is SQIVND (reference sequence). This CDR3 reads CASSEGWELFF. The CDR3, as DNA: TGTGCCAGTAGTGAAGGGTGGGAGCTGTTTTTT.

The V gene is TRBV6-5, the J gene TRBJ2-7, with D possibly TRBD1 on 6 matching bases. V lost 9 bases and J 5 bases, leaving 14 bases between the germline ends. This CDR3 contains 12 residues. From germline, CDR1 is MNHEY and CDR2 SVGAGI. Here the CDR3 reads CASKQGPHEQYF. The CDR3 nucleotides read TGTGCCAGTAAACAGGGTCCCCACGAGCAGTACTTC.

The rearrangement uses TRBV4-1 and TRBJ2-5, with D possibly being TRBD1 (6 bases). CDR1 is MGHRA, CDR2 YSYEKL, per germline. Trimming removed 3 bases from V and 5 bases from J, with 10 bases in between. The CDR3 contains 13 residues. CDR3 sequence: CASSHPGAETQYF. Written as DNA, the CDR3 is TGCGCCAGCAGCCACCCAGGGGCGGAGACCCAGTACTTC.

The J gene is TRBJ1-4, the V gene TRBV12-3 or TRBV12-4; the D is unclear. The CDR3 has 12 residues. V lost 6 bases to trimming and J lost 3 bases, with 5 bases between them. The CDR3 protein is CASRGPNEKLFF. The CDR3 coding sequence is TGTGCCAGCAGGGGTCCTAATGAAAAACTGTTTTTT.

V and J are TRBV6-5 and TRBJ1-5; 9 positions agree with TRBD1. Losses at the gene ends were 6 bases for V and 7 bases for J; bases not matched to a gene: 10. The CDR3 is made up of 15 amino acids. The V gene's germline CDR1 is MNHEY and CDR2 SVGAGI. Here the CDR3 reads CASSVTGGVGQPQHF. CDR3 in DNA: TGTGCCAGCAGCGTGACAGGGGGGGTAGGGCAGCCCCAGCATTTT.

This chain connects TRBV7-3 to TRBJ2-6, with a weak D call TRBD1 (6 bases). The length of the CDR3 is 15 residues. CDR1 SGHTA and CDR2 FQGTGA come from the germline V gene. V was pared by 2 bases and J by 2 bases, with 7 bases between. CDR3 in DNA: TGTGCCAGCAGCTTACCAGGGGCTGGGGCCAACGTCCTGACTTTC. Residues: CASSLPGAGANVLTF.

The chain recombines TRBV5-6 with TRBJ2-3; TRBD1 might be the D (5 bases). Trimming removed 4 bases at V and 0 bases at J, with 12 bases between. Per germline, CDR1 SGHDT and CDR2 YYEEEE. The length of the CDR3 is 15 residues. The CDR3 here is CASSRLWTSTDTQYF. CDR3 sequence (DNA): TGTGCCAGCAGCCGCCTTTGGACAAGCACAGATACGCAGTATTTT. Supplemented by reference TRBV5-6 and TRBJ2-3, the full variable domain reads DAGVTQSPTHLIKTRGQQVTLRCSPKSGHDTVSWYQQALGQGPQFIFQYYEEEERQRGNFPDRFSGHQFPNYSSELNVNALLLGDSALYLCASSRLWTSTDTQYFGPGTRLTVL.

The gene calls are TRBV5-4 and TRBJ1-1; D is perhaps TRBD1 (6 bases). V was trimmed by 4 bases and J by 2 bases, leaving 15 bases between them. This CDR3 has 15 residues. Germline lookup yields CDR1 SGHNT and CDR2 YYREEE (reference sequence). Here the CDR3 DNA reads TGTGCCAGCAGCGAGGATCGGGGGGCTAACACTGAAGCTTTCTTT. It is translated as CASSEDRGANTEAFF.

V usage is TRBV5-1 and J usage is TRBJ2-7; D is ambiguous. Germline V gives CDR1 SGHRS, CDR2 YFSETQ. Trimming left V 6 bases short and J 3 bases short, with 13 bases between. The CDR3 covers 13 residues. The CDR3 sequence: CASNLNPDYEQYF. The CDR3 nucleotides are TGCGCCAGCAACCTAAACCCAGACTACGAGCAGTACTTC.

The chain links TRBV19 to TRBJ1-5; D unclear. V was pared by 3 bases and J by 3 bases, with 12 bases between. Germline V lookup: CDR1 LNHDA, CDR2 SQIVND (reference sequence). CDR3 length: 15 residues. CDR3 residues: CASSINGRNNQPQHF. CDR3 DNA: TGTGCCAGTAGTATCAACGGGCGGAACAATCAGCCCCAGCATTTT.

This chain links TRBV5-1 with TRBJ1-2, with no clear D. Between the trimmed V and J ends, which lost 0 bases and 4 bases, there was a span of 7 bases. The CDR3 contains 13 residues. CDR1 SGHRS and CDR2 YFSETQ come from the germline V gene. CDR3 coding DNA: TGCGCCAGCAGCTTGGCCCCCGCCTATGGCTACACCTTC. Protein product: CASSLAPAYGYTF. The whole variable domain, filled in from reference TRBV5-1 and TRBJ1-2, reads KAGVTQTPRYLIKTRGQQVTLSCSPISGHRSVSWYQQTPGQGLQFLFEYFSETQRNKGNFPGRFSGRQFSNSRSEMNVSTLELGDSALYLCASSLAPAYGYTFGSGTRLTVV.

The V call is TRBV18, the J call TRBJ1-5, with D unresolved. Looked up from germline, CDR1 is KGHSH and CDR2 is LQKENI. The CDR3 loop spans 16 amino acids. V was clipped by 1 base and J by 1 base, with 11 bases between them. The CDR3 DNA follows: TGTGCCAGCTCACCACTGCCGGGATGGAGCAATCAGCCCCAGCATTTT. Residues: CASSPLPGWSNQPQHF.

The chain employs TRBV5-1 and TRBJ2-7; D might be TRBD1 (5 bases). CDR1 is SGHRS, CDR2 YFSETQ, per germline. The CDR3 loop spans 14 amino acids. The V and J ends lost 5 bases and 3 bases respectively, with 15 bases between them. CDR3 nucleotides: TGCGCCAGCAGTAAAGGGGCTACAGGCTACGAGCAGTACTTC. It translates to CASSKGATGYEQYF. Complete variable domain (other parts from reference TRBV5-1 and TRBJ2-7): KAGVTQTPRYLIKTRGQQVTLSCSPISGHRSVSWYQQTPGQGLQFLFEYFSETQRNKGNFPGRFSGRQFSNSRSEMNVSTLELGDSALYLCASSKGATGYEQYFGPGTRLTVT.